The sample holds a few counts of the clone carrying this T cell receptor beta chain. No antigen is known for it. The observed sequence ends 3 residues before the CDR3 terminus, with the missing tail filled in from the germline J gene. The data were taken from a study of T cell clonality in common variable immunodeficiency. Germline loops: CDR1 DFQATT, CDR2 SNEGSKA (reference sequence). The V gene end was trimmed by 5 bases and the J gene end by 5 bases; junction bases not matched to a gene: 7. The CDR3 has 14 amino acids. Study-level findings and limits: Common variable immunodeficiency TCR beta sequences reportedly had fewer deletions and N-nucleotide insertions.

Using immunoSEQ multiplex PCR, the repertoire was profiled, and TCRdb retains in-frame clones only, with some absent. The sample has around 21,000 clones, none seen only once; the top ten hold about 2.5%. Sequenced input: peripheral blood mononuclear cells. The receptor was isolated from a human donor with common variable immunodeficiency. This rearrangement joins TRBV20-1 to TRBJ2-7; 12 nucleotides match TRBD2. CDR3 sequence reads: CSAGRTSGTNEQYF. The sequenced CDR3 bases are TGCAGTGCTGGAAGGACTAGCGGGACTAACGAG.